Following are 24 T cell receptor beta chains from one sample sequenced in a study of neurological immune-mediated disorders. Each CDR3 protein is one row after TCRdb ran MiXCR on the 5' RACE reads. The sample includes about 74,000 distinct CDR3 sequences, 4% to 6% of them seen just once. The sample consisted of PBMCs. The source of these receptors is a man between 18 and 29 years old with multiple sclerosis.

A remark on this clonotype: A much larger clone differs from this one at a single base, so this may be a read error. The V and J genes are TRBV20-1 and TRBJ2-7, with a weak D call TRBD2 (5 bases). Trimming pared 3 bases from V and 3 bases from J, leaving 12 bases between. Looked up from germline, CDR1 is DFQATT and CDR2 is SNEGSKA (reference sequence). CDR3 length: 13 residues. The CDR3 sequence is CSASRGKVYEQYF. The DNA of the CDR3 is TGCAGTGCTAGTCGGGGAAAGGTCTACGAGCAGTACTTC.

This clonotype was counted at least ten times. The rearrangement joins TRBV7-9 to TRBJ2-1; 10 bases fit TRBD2. V trimming: 5 bases; J trimming: 2 bases; junction bases outside the gene matches: 6. The CDR3 is 16 residues long. The V gene's germline CDR1 is SEHNR and CDR2 FQNEAQ (reference sequence). The CDR3 coding sequence is TGTGCCAGCAGCCCACGAGCGGGAGGGGCCTACAATGAGCAGTTCTTC. This sequence encodes CASSPRAGGAYNEQFF.

On this clonotype: A read error may be the cause here, since a much bigger clone is one base away. The chain couples TRBV7-2 to TRBJ2-7, with TRBD1 matching over 8 bases. Germline trimming cut 6 bases from V and 0 bases from J; bases unmatched to any gene: 7. CDR1 and CDR2 (germline): SGHTA, FQGNSA. The CDR3 is made up of 15 amino acids. The CDR3 DNA follows: TGTGCCAGCAGGGGGGGACAGGTCAACTCCTACGAGCAGTACTTC. It codes for CASRGGQVNSYEQYF.

The rearrangement uses TRBV20-1 and TRBJ2-7; 8 bases line up with TRBD2. With 3 bases clipped from V and 2 bases from J, the junction kept 15 bases outside the gene matches. Germline V gives CDR1 DFQATT, CDR2 SNEGSKA (reference sequence). The CDR3 length is 17 residues. CDR3 residues: CSARGGLVFLPPYEQYF. The CDR3 nucleotides read TGCAGTGCTAGGGGGGGACTAGTCTTTCTCCCCCCCTACGAGCAGTACTTC.

There are many counts of this clonotype. The chain uses TRBV9 and TRBJ1-1; TRBD1 might be the D (5 bases). Trimming removed 4 bases from V and 0 bases from J, with 10 bases in between. CDR3 length equals 14 residues. Germline CDR1 SGDLS, CDR2 YYNGEE. CDR3 region: CASSPRGVNTEAFF. The CDR3 coding sequence is TGTGCCAGCAGCCCCCGGGGGGTGAACACTGAAGCTTTCTTT. Based on the CDR3 plus reference TRBV9 and TRBJ1-1, the full variable domain is DSGVTQTPKHLITATGQRVTLRCSPRSGDLSVYWYQQSLDQGLQFLIQYYNGEERAKGNILERFSAQQFPDLHSELNLSSLELGDSALYFCASSPRGVNTEAFFGQGTRLTVV.

This clonotype has a count of ten or more. The V and J genes are TRBV7-9 and TRBJ2-7; D could derive from TRBD1 or TRBD2 (5 bases each). The CDR3 covers 15 residues. Germline values: CDR1 SEHNR, CDR2 FQNEAQ (reference sequence). V dropped 2 bases and J dropped 3 bases, with 14 bases sitting between them. CDR3 residues: CASSLIGTPDYEQYF. The CDR3 DNA reads as TGTGCCAGCAGCTTAATAGGGACCCCAGACTACGAGCAGTACTTC.

Many counts were recorded for this clonotype. This chain joins TRBV20-1 and TRBJ1-6; D may be TRBD1 (6 bases). V lost 6 bases and J lost 9, with 18 bases in between. This CDR3 contains 14 residues. CDR1 is DFQATT and CDR2 is SNEGSKA in the germline V gene (reference sequence). The CDR3 nucleotides are TGCAGTGCCCTCAACCCTCGGGGGGCTTCACCCCTCCACTTT. This encodes CSALNPRGASPLHF.

This clonotype was seen at least ten times. The genes are TRBV3-1 and TRBJ2-7; 12 bases are shared with TRBD2. Germline assignment: CDR1 LGHDT and CDR2 YNNKEL (reference sequence). CDR3 length: 18 amino acids. J lost 5 bases, V lost 5 bases, and 16 bases had no gene match. Here the CDR3 reads CASSGGGRLAGVQDEQYF. DNA of the CDR3: TGTGCCAGCAGCGGGGGTGGCAGACTAGCGGGGGTTCAGGACGAGCAGTACTTC.

This clonotype was seen more than once but under ten times. The V and J genes are TRBV20-1 and TRBJ2-1; D is perhaps TRBD1 or TRBD2 (5 bases each). V lost 5 bases and J lost 2, with 19 bases in between. This CDR3 comprises 16 residues. Germline-derived CDR1 and CDR2 are DFQATT and SNEGSKA (reference sequence). Written as DNA, the CDR3 is TGCAGTGCTGCCGGGAAAGTGGGGGTTCCCTACAATGAGCAGTTCTTC. As protein: CSAAGKVGVPYNEQFF.

This clonotype showed up many times. This chain connects TRBV20-1 to TRBJ2-7; either TRBD1 or TRBD2 may supply D (5 bases each). V was cut by 1 base and J by 7 bases, with 11 bases left in between. CDR1 is DFQATT, CDR2 SNEGSKA, per germline (reference sequence). The CDR3 spans 12 residues. The CDR3 DNA sequence: TGCAGTGCTAGAGGGGGACCGTGGGAGCAGTACTTC. It encodes CSARGGPWEQYF.

At least ten counts were recorded for this clonotype. This chain uses TRBV20-1 with TRBJ2-7; 8 bases line up with TRBD2. This CDR3 has 15 residues. V was clipped by 1 base and J by 0 bases; unmatched bases: 5. CDR1 DFQATT and CDR2 SNEGSKA come from the germline V gene (reference sequence). DNA of the CDR3: TGCAGTGCTAGAGGTAGCGGGGCATCCTCCTACGAGCAGTACTTC. Its protein is CSARGSGASSYEQYF.

This clonotype was seen ten or more times. V is TRBV28 and J is TRBJ2-7; D gene unclear. V was pared by 4 bases and J by 1 base, with 23 bases between. This CDR3 comprises 18 residues. Germline V gene data show CDR1 as MDHEN and CDR2 as SYDVKM. The chain's CDR3 is CASSSTPLMLRISYEQYF. CDR3 sequence (DNA): TGTGCCAGCAGTTCTACCCCCTTGATGTTAAGGATATCCTACGAGCAGTACTTC.

This clonotype was found many times. The V call is TRBV5-1, the J call TRBJ2-1, with TRBD1 matching 8 bases. Germline lookup yields CDR1 SGHRS and CDR2 YFSETQ. This CDR3 region has 15 residues. V lost 1 base to trimming and J lost 7 bases; unmatched junction nucleotides: 7. CDR3 sequence: CASSLTSGGLNEQFF. DNA of the CDR3: TGCGCCAGCAGCTTGACGTCAGGGGGCCTGAATGAGCAGTTCTTC.

At least ten counts were recorded for this clonotype. This chain joins TRBV20-1 and TRBJ2-7, with D possibly TRBD2 on 5 matching bases. V lost 0 bases to trimming and J lost 6 bases, with 15 bases between them. This CDR3 has 14 residues. Germline assignment: CDR1 DFQATT and CDR2 SNEGSKA (reference sequence). The CDR3 nucleotides are TGCAGTGCTAGAGATCGGGCGGGCCGACGCGAGCAGTACTTC. Its translation is CSARDRAGRREQYF.

This clonotype was recorded at least ten times. The chain is built from TRBV5-6 and TRBJ1-2; D is ambiguous. Germline V gene data show CDR1 as SGHDT and CDR2 as YYEEEE. The CDR3 is 14 residues long. The V gene lost 2 bases and the J gene lost 7 bases, with 15 bases spanning the gap. The CDR3 nucleotides are TGTGCCAGCAGCTTCGGGGAGGAGAGAGGTGGCTACACCTTC. Translating it yields CASSFGEERGGYTF.

This clonotype was detected ten times or more. The rearrangement links TRBV11-2 to TRBJ1-5, with 9 bases lining up with TRBD1. The CDR3 runs to 14 residues. The trim removed 5 bases at V and 7 bases at J, leaving 6 bases unmatched. The germline CDR1 and CDR2 sequences are SGHAT and FQNNGV. CDR3: CASSDGTGRQPQHF. For the CDR3, the DNA is TGTGCCAGCAGCGATGGGACAGGGAGGCAGCCCCAGCATTTT.

The chain uses TRBV12-3 or TRBV12-4 and TRBJ1-5; D gene unclear. Deletions cut 5 bases from V and 0 bases from J, with 11 bases between. This CDR3 comprises 15 residues. The CDR3 loop is CASSMDGNSNQPQHF. The CDR3 DNA reads TGTGCCAGCAGTATGGACGGTAATAGCAATCAGCCCCAGCATTTT.

In the case of this clonotype: It may be a read error: a sequence one base away is much more abundant. The chain carries TRBV5-1 and TRBJ2-7, with TRBD1 matching 8 bases. The length of the CDR3 is 15 residues. The V and J ends lost 0 bases and 7 bases, in that order; junction bases with no gene match: 9. Germline CDR1 reads SGHRS; CDR2 reads YFSETQ. The CDR3 sequence: CASSLAGRGQEEQYF. For the CDR3, the DNA is TGCGCCAGCAGCTTGGCCGGCCGGGGACAGGAAGAGCAGTACTTC.

This clonotype was seen many times. The chain employs TRBV7-8 and TRBJ2-4; no definite D call. This CDR3 spans 16 amino acids. Germline CDR1 SGHVS, CDR2 FQNEAQ. The germline V and J ends were trimmed by 5 bases and 0 bases, with 14 bases remaining between them. The DNA for the CDR3 is TGTGCCAGCAGCGATCCGATTAGGTCAGCCAAAAACATTCAGTACTTC. It codes for CASSDPIRSAKNIQYF.

This clonotype was found many times. This chain connects TRBV25-1 to TRBJ2-1; the D gene is possibly TRBD2 (6 bases). With 3 bases removed from V and 7 bases from J, the gap between germline ends came to 13 bases. Germline CDR1 reads MGHDK; CDR2 reads SYGVNS. The CDR3 totals 14 residues. CDR3 protein: CASSEGGPANEQFF. As DNA, the CDR3 is TGTGCCAGCAGTGAGGGGGGTCCCGCGAATGAGCAGTTCTTC.

This clonotype was seen ten or more times. The V call is TRBV6-2 or TRBV6-3, the J call TRBJ2-2; TRBD2 might be the D (5 bases). This CDR3 comprises 14 residues. V was trimmed by 3 bases and J by 5 bases, leaving 10 bases between them. CDR1 MNHEY and CDR2 SVGEGT come from the germline V gene. The DNA for the CDR3 is TGTGCCAGCAGTTATACCGGGAAAACCGGGGAGCTGTTTTTT. This sequence encodes CASSYTGKTGELFF.

A remark on this clonotype: One end of the junction varies from germline; a read error may be responsible. The chain couples TRBV28 to TRBJ1-5, with a weak D call TRBD1 (5 bases). The CDR3 runs to 18 residues. Germline values: CDR1 MDHEN, CDR2 SYDVKM. This CDR3 reads CASSSDMEGRYRNQPQNF. The CDR3 DNA sequence: TGTGCCAGCAGTTCCGACATGGAGGGGCGTTATCGCAATCAGCCCCAGAATTTT. Full variable domain (rest looked up from reference TRBV28 and TRBJ1-5): DVKVTQSSRYLVKRTGEKVFLECVQDMDHENMFWYRQDPGLGLRLIYFSYDVKMKEKGDIPEGYSVSREKKERFSLILESASTNQTSMYLCASSSDMEGRYRNQPQNFGDGTRLSIL.

This clonotype has a count of ten or more. The junction and the germline gene differ at one end; a read error may be behind it. This chain's CDR3 is CASSYTGANSPLNF. The DNA of the CDR3 is TGTGCCAGCAGTTACACTGGGGCCAATTCACCCCTCAACTTT. This chain connects TRBV6-6 to TRBJ1-6; TRBD1 is a possible D gene (5 bases). CDR1 is MNHNY, CDR2 SVGAGI, per germline (reference sequence). The CDR3 consists of 14 residues.

This clonotype was detected only a few times. A much larger clone lies one base from this, so it may be a read error. CDR3 bases: TGTGCCATCGAAAGGGTCGGCGGCTACACCTTC. Protein: CAIERVGGYTF. The chain couples TRBV10-3 to TRBJ1-2; unclear D gene. CDR3 size: 11 residues. CDR1 and CDR2 from the germline V gene are ENHRY and SYGVKD. V was cut by 8 bases and J by 8 bases, with 12 bases left in between.